The TCR beta chain under discussion was sequenced for a study of shared clonotypes between healthy human individuals. Overall study findings and caveats: Tissues were not sampled, only blood, and their repertoires likely differ. Larger richness was generally estimated for naive than memory subsets.

Concerning this clone: Its specificity is not known. Other DNA sequences in this specimen translate into the identical CDR3.

There were no recent acute infections or vaccinations among the donors, who were healthy HIV-negative adults. The study ran the assay at deep level. Produced via immunoSEQ multiplex PCR; TCRdb's table is partial and in-frame only. Among roughly 2 million clones, roughly 95% were seen once, and the ten largest hold roughly 0.13%. The CDR3 is made up of 14 amino acids. The trim removed 1 base at V and 3 bases at J, leaving 2 bases unmatched. Germline V gene lookup returns CDR1 SGHTA and CDR2 FQGNSA. The chain employs TRBV7-2 and TRBJ2-7; the match to TRBD2 covers 8 bases. Sequenced material: naive CD4+ T cells sorted from blood. The subset: CD45RA+ positively selected. The receptor's source is a man aged 18 to 29 in good health. This CDR3 is CASSLDGTSYEQYF. Written as DNA, the CDR3 is TGTGCCAGCAGCTTAGATGGGACTAGCTACGAGCAGTACTTC.